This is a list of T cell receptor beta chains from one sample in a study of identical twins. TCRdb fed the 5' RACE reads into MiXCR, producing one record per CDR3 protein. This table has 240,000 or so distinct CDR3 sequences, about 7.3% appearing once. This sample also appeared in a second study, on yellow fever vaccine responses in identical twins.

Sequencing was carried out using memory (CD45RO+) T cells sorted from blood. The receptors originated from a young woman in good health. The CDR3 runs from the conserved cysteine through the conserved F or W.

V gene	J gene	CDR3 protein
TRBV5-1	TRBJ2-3	CASSLGEADTQYF
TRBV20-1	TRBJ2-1	CSLEPATSGYNEQFF
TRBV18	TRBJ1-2	CACARGELEDGYTF
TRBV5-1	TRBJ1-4	CASSLGQGGEKLFF
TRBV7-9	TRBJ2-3	CASSSRTSVGTDTQYF
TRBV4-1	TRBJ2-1	CASSHDSGTGPRQFF
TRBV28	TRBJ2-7	CASTSKGRFRNEQYF
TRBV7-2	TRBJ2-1	CASSPGLRDEQFF
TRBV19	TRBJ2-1	CASSIESMDSSYNEQFF
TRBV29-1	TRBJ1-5	CSVLTGGSNQPQHF
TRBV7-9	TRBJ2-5	CASSLAPRTTQETQYF
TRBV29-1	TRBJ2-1	CSVEDRNEQFF
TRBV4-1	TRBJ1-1	CASSQDSQGGTEAFF
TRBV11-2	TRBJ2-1	CASSLVLAGAGEQFF
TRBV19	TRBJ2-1	CASSMRGPYNEQFF
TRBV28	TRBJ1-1	CASSNRDRAWKNTEAFF
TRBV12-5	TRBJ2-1	CASGSSYNEQFF
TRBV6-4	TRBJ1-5	CASSRTPEEPQHF
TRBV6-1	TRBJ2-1	CATTGQRIGEQFF
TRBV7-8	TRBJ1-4	CASSLPPRVGGNNEKLFF
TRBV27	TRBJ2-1	CASSFINYGILRFNEQFF
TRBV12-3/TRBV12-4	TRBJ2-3	CASSFNGLTQYF
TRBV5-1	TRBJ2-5	CASSPGGVETQYF
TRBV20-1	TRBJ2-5	CSAHPPGLPQETQYF
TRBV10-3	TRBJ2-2	CAISPSGLAGELFF
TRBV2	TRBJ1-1	CASSQTGVSTEAFF
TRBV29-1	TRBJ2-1	CSVSEYTQFF
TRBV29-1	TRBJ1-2	CSVGQGAPTNYGYTF
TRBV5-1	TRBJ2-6	CASSPLTPPGANVLTF
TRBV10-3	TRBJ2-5	CAISESGLGQETQYF
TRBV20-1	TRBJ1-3	CSARDPGKSSGNTIYF